This T cell receptor (beta chain) was sequenced in a study of T cell responses to AZD1222 COVID-19 vaccine. Study-wide results and caveats: The study found Spike-specific TCR breadth and depth rose after two AZD1222 doses. White British donors predominated, females outnumbered males, and clonal diversity was possibly underestimated.

This CDR3 contains 15 residues. Germline V CDR1 and CDR2: LGHNA, YSLEER. Trimming took off 0 bases at V and 0 bases at J, with 6 bases between the two ends. This clone was seen a few times. Antigen specificity is unknown. Measured with immunoSEQ multiplex PCR; TCRdb has only the in-frame clones, and not every one. The sample carries 60,000 to 90,000 clones, roughly 91% recorded once. The analysis combined second doses at about 4 or about 12 weeks. This chain connects TRBV4-3 to TRBJ1-5; D remains ambiguous. The TCR originated in an adult who received the AZD1222 COVID-19 vaccine. Sequences were derived from peripheral blood, sampled 28 days after the second AZD1222 dose. The CDR3 sequence is CASSQDVGSNQPQHF. The CDR3 coding sequence is TGCGCCAGCAGCCAAGATGTGGGTAGCAATCAGCCCCAGCATTTT.